A single sample is the source of the 5 T cell receptor beta chains below, sequenced in a study of CXCR3-negative and CXCR3-positive naive CD8 T cells. Study-wide results and limits: More hydrophobic TRB CDR3s were found in CXCR3-positive naive cells than in CXCR3-negative naive cells.

The libraries of TRB cDNA were constructed through 5' RACE using UMI labels. For each CDR3 protein, TCRdb gives one entry from its re-call of the 5' RACE reads, without DNA. This repertoire includes roughly 7,200 distinct CDR3 sequences. These receptors lack a known antigen. Specimen: naive CXCR3+ CD8+ T cells from blood. Stated subset: CD45RO-CCR7+CD27+CD95- naive CD8+ T cells expressing CXCR3 (TNR3+). Every receptor here comes from a human donor in good health. Some clones in this sample may be carry-over from other donors' samples.

CDR3 in amino acids: CSVDGLAGRPSTDTQYF. The chain carries TRBV29-1 and TRBJ2-3; checking the TCRdb D call of TRBD2 is not possible without DNA. Germline CDR1 is SQVTM and CDR2 is ANQGSEA. CDR3 length equals 17 residues.

This clonotype is medium-sized (0.01 to 0.1%) by frequency. The chain couples TRBV29-1 to TRBJ1-2. Germline V gives CDR1 SQVTM, CDR2 ANQGSEA. The CDR3 consists of 11 residues. CDR3 protein: CSVAFNYGYTF.

The CDR3 is CASTGVSNQPQHF. This chain uses TRBV19 with TRBJ1-5; the TRBD1 assignment by TCRdb is unverifiable without DNA. Germline CDR1 LNHDA, CDR2 SQIVND (reference sequence). This CDR3 region has 13 residues. The variable domain in full, with the rest retrieved from reference TRBV19 and TRBJ1-5, is DGGITQSPKYLFRKEGQNVTLSCEQNLNHDAMYWYRQDPGQGLRLIYYSQIVNDFQKGDIAEGYSVSREKKESFPLTVTSAQKNPTAFYLCASTGVSNQPQHFGDGTRLSIL.

This clonotype counts as medium-sized by frequency. The CDR3 loop is CASSGAPGQGLTGELFF. The chain combines TRBV19 with TRBJ2-2; there is no DNA to check the TCRdb D call of TRBD1. The CDR3 totals 17 residues. CDR1 and CDR2 from the germline V gene are LNHDA and SQIVND (reference sequence).

This CDR3 reads CASSQEDFSTGELFF. This chain uses TRBV4-2 with TRBJ2-2; no DNA is available, so the TRBD2 call from TCRdb remains unchecked. CDR1 and CDR2 (germline): LGHNA, YNFKEQ. This CDR3 region has 15 residues.